This TCR beta chain was sequenced in a study of CD8 T cells in ankylosing spondylitis. Broader study findings: Disease-linked clones reportedly showed significant enrichment in matched ankylosing spondylitis synovial fluid. A motif in TCR beta, a set of 8 or 9 highly homologous variants, appeared characteristic of ankylosing spondylitis blood. Reports of some motif variants in reactive arthritis synovial fluid and blood predate this one.

One entry per CDR3 protein, called by TCRdb with MiXCR from the 5' RACE reads. The sample lists about 510,000 distinct CDR3 sequences, 5.3% occurring once. In this sample, this clonotype turned up many times. Antigen: not known. This receptor was identified in a male donor with ankylosing spondylitis. Sequenced input: blood, either unsorted or a sorted T cell fraction (not recorded which).

The CDR3 coding sequence is TGTGCCAGCAGCTGGGGGGGGACAGGAGAAGCTTTCTTT. It specifies CASSWGGTGEAFF. The rearrangement links TRBV28 to TRBJ1-1; 8 bases are shared with TRBD1. Germline V gene lookup returns CDR1 MDHEN and CDR2 SYDVKM. Germline trimming cut 6 bases from V and 8 bases from J; bases unmatched to any gene: 8. This CDR3 comprises 13 residues.